The 11 T cell receptor beta chains listed next were all sequenced from one sample in a study of shared clonotypes between healthy human individuals. The assay was immunoSEQ multiplex PCR, and TCRdb's table has in-frame clones only and misses some. The repertoire has about 1 million clones, 65% to 75% of them found once; the top ten carry roughly 1.5%. The sequenced material came from memory CD4+ T cells sorted from blood. Indicated subset: CD45RA-negative fraction. The receptors come from a man younger than 35 in good health.

The chain couples TRBV7-8 to TRBJ2-1, with a tentative D call TRBD2 (7 bases). In germline, CDR1 is SGHVS, CDR2 FQNEAQ. CDR3 size: 16 residues. V was shortened by 2 bases and J by 10 bases, with 21 bases between the two germline ends. The chain's CDR3 is CASSLFGGGNRDEQFF. CDR3 sequence (DNA): TGTGCCAGCAGCTTATTCGGCGGGGGCAACAGGGACGAGCAGTTCTTC.

The CDR3 here is CSVLYGYTF. In DNA form, the CDR3 reads TGCAGTGTTCTTTATGGCTACACCTTC. This chain uses TRBV20-1 with TRBJ1-2; D remains ambiguous. The germline V gene has CDR1 DFQATT and CDR2 SNEGSKA (reference sequence). This CDR3 has 9 amino acids. The V end was cut by 7 bases, the J end by 5 bases, with 5 bases between.

The V gene is TRBV5-5, the J gene TRBJ1-2, with 7 nucleotides matching TRBD1. Germline assignment: CDR1 SGHKS and CDR2 YYEKEE (reference sequence). J gave up 4 bases and V 3 bases, and 9 bases lay outside the gene matches. The CDR3 spans 15 residues. The DNA for the CDR3 is TGTGCCAGCAGCTCCCGGGACAGCCATGGCTATGGCTACACCTTC. It yields the protein CASSSRDSHGYGYTF.

A remark on this clone: In the same sample, other DNA sequences code for this CDR3. The chain couples TRBV6-1 to TRBJ1-1, with TRBD1 identical over 8 bases. Germline V gene data show CDR1 as MNHNS and CDR2 as SASEGT. V dropped 3 bases and J dropped 0; count of bases not matched to a gene: 3. The CDR3 totals 15 residues. The CDR3 reads CASSDRGQMNTEAFF. In nucleotides, the CDR3 is TGTGCCAGCAGTGACAGGGGGCAGATGAACACTGAAGCTTTCTTT.

This chain uses TRBV28 with TRBJ2-1; TRBD2 matches at 14 bases. This CDR3 region has 14 residues. The germline CDR1 and CDR2 sequences are MDHEN and SYDVKM. With 2 bases clipped from V and 15 bases from J, the junction kept 6 bases outside the gene matches. The CDR3 nucleotides are TGTGCCAGCAGTTTAGGGGGACTAGCGGGAGAGGGGTTCTTC. Protein sequence: CASSLGGLAGEGFF.

This sequence joins TRBV4-3 and TRBJ2-2; 8 nucleotides line up with TRBD2. Germline-derived CDR1 and CDR2 are LGHNA and YSLEER. The CDR3 spans 17 residues. Trimming cost V 0 bases and J 5 bases; bases outside gene matches: 8. DNA of the CDR3: TGCGCCAGCAGCCAAGATCGTGACGGGAGGGGTACCGGGGAGCTGTTTTTT. Translated, it gives CASSQDRDGRGTGELFF.

Note on this clone: Other DNA sequences in this specimen translate into the identical CDR3. V is TRBV19 and J is TRBJ1-5; D remains ambiguous. In germline, CDR1 is LNHDA, CDR2 SQIVND (reference sequence). Trimming left V 6 bases short and J 7 bases short, with 10 bases between. This CDR3 spans 12 amino acids. The CDR3 DNA is TGTGCCAGTAGCATTGGATACCAGCCCCAGCATTTT. Translation: CASSIGYQPQHF.

This clone has just a few counts. J is TRBJ1-2 and V is TRBV10-3, with TRBD1 identical over 8 bases. The V segment lost 6 bases and the J segment 7 bases; nucleotides outside the gene matches: 4. The CDR3 length is 12 residues. Germline CDR1 is ENHRY and CDR2 is SYGVKD. CDR3 amino acids: CAIRGQDPGYTF. DNA of the CDR3: TGTGCCATCAGGGGACAGGACCCTGGCTACACCTTC.

This clone appeared a few times. This chain's CDR3 is CASSTRGSGANVLTF. DNA of the CDR3: TGTGCCAGCAGTACTAGGGGGTCTGGGGCCAACGTCCTGACTTTC. The chain carries TRBV28 and TRBJ2-6, with a tentative D call TRBD1 (6 bases). This CDR3 has 15 residues. With 5 bases removed from V and 1 base from J, the gap between germline ends came to 9 bases. The germline gives CDR1 MDHEN, CDR2 SYDVKM.

This chain joins TRBV11-2 and TRBJ2-7; 7 nucleotides line up with TRBD1. Germline V gene lookup returns CDR1 SGHAT and CDR2 FQNNGV. This CDR3 is built from 14 residues. Trimming removed 6 bases from V and 6 bases from J; junction bases left unmatched: 11. The DNA for the CDR3 is TGTGCCAGCAGAGGGACGGACAGGTTCGTCGAGCAGTACTTC. Its protein is CASRGTDRFVEQYF.

The rearrangement uses TRBV6-1 and TRBJ1-5, with D hard to call. Germline CDR1 MNHNS, CDR2 SASEGT. Trimming shortened V by 8 bases and J by 6 bases, and 11 bases separated the two germline ends. This CDR3 comprises 12 residues. The CDR3 region is CASQPRGQPQHF. CDR3 nucleotides: TGTGCCAGCCAACCTCGGGGTCAGCCCCAGCATTTT.